This T cell receptor (beta chain) was obtained from a study of blood T cell repertoires in COVID-19. For the study at large: COVID-19 samples, acute and convalescent, were from the United States, Italy and Spain.

This clone was counted a single time. Per the original methods: Amplified reference gene primers provided the basis for estimating nucleated cell counts. Here immunoSEQ multiplex PCR was the method, and the copy in TCRdb shows in-frame clones only, minus some. The DNA was the basis for D and trimming; V, J and clone size are from that table. The table lists around 84,000 clones, around four fifths of them singletons. Deletions cut 6 bases from V and 16 bases from J, with 13 bases between. CDR3 length equals 11 residues. The sample consisted of peripheral blood. The sequence came from a man older than 75 with active or convalescent COVID-19. The rearrangement uses TRBV12-3 or TRBV12-4 and TRBJ1-6, with a weak D call TRBD1 (6 bases). CDR3 nucleotides: TGTGCCAGCAGCCTCGGGACATCACTCCACTTT. This gives the protein CASSLGTSLHF.